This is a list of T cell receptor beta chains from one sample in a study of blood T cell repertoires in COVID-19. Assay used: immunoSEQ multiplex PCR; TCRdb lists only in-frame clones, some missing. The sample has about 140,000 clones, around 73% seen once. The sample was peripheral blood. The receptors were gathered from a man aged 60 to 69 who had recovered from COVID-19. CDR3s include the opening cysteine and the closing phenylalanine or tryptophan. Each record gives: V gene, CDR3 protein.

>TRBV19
CASSMGRADNSPLHF
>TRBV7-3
CASSLLAATGELFF
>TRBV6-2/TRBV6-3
CASSLSGRAEFF
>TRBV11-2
CASSHTGTGGPGNTIYF
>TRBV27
CASSFRGGNSPLHF
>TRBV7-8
CASRPLAGSSYNEQFF
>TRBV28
CASEAGGPTDTQYF
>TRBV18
CASSPSSGQQENTIYF
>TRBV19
CASSIGGGLTGMEFF
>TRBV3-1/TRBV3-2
CASSQVSAGELFF
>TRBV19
CASSIDRGGYGYTF
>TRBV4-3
CASSPSSGGHSYEQYF
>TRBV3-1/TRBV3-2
CASSLGLAGGSEQFF
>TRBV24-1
CATSAGNTIYF
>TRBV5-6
CASSSGFTEAFF
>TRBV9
CASSVGGGAGISDVYTF
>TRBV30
CAWSPGVGQPQHF
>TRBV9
CASSPRTGGIGELFF
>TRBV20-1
CSASNRANYGYTF
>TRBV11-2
CASTHGGAQNTEAFF
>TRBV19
CASSAAGAWDTIYF
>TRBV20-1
CSASDSGGYEQYF